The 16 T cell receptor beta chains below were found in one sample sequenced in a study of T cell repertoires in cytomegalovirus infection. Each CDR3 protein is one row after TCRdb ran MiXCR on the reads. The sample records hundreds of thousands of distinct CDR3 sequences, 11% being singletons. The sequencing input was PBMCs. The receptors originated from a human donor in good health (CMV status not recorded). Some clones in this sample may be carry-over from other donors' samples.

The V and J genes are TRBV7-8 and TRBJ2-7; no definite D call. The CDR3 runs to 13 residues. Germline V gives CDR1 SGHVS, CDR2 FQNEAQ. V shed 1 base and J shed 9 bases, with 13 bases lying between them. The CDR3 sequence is CASSLEVTAAQYF. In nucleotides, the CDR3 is TGTGCCAGCAGCTTAGAAGTAACGGCGGCGCAGTACTTC.

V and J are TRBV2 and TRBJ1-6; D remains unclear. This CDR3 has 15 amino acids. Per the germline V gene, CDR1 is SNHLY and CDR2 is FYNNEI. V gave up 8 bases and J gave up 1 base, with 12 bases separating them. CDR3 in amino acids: CASGERRSYNSPLHF. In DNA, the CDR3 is TGTGCCAGCGGGGAGAGGAGGTCCTATAATTCACCCCTCCACTTT. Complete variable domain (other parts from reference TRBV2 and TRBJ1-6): EPEVTQTPSHQVTQMGQEVILRCVPISNHLYFYWYRQILGQKVEFLVSFYNNEISEKSEIFDDQFSVERPDGSNFTLKIRSTKLEDSAMYFCASGERRSYNSPLHFGNGTRLTVT.

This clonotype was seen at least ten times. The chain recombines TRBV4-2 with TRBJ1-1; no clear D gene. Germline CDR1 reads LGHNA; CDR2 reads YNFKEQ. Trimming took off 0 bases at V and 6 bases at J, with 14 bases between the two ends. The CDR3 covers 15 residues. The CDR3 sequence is CASSQEVPRGAEAFF. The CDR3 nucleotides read TGTGCCAGCAGCCAAGAAGTCCCCCGAGGCGCTGAAGCTTTCTTT.

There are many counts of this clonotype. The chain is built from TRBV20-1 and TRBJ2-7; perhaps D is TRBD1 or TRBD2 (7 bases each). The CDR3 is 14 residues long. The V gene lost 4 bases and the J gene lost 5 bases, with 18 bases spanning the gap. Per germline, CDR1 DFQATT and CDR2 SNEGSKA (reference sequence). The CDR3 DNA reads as TGCAGTGCTATCAGACAGGGAGGGACGGACGAGCAGTACTTC. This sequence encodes CSAIRQGGTDEQYF.

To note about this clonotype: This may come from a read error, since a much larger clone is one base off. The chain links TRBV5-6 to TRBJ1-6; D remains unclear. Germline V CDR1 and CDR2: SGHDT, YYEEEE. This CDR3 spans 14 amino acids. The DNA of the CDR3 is TGTGCCAGCAGCTTGTTGGAAGCCAATTCATCCCTCCACTTT. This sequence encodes CASSLLEANSSLHF.

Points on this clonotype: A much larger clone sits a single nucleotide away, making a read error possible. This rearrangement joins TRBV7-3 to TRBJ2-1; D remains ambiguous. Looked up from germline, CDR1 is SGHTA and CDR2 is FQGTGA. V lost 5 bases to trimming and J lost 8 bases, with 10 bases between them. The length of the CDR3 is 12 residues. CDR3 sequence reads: CASSQGGYEQFF. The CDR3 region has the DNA TGTGCCAGCAGCCAAGGCGGTTATGAGCAGTTCTTC.

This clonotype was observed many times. CDR3 bases: TGTGCCAGCAGCTACAACAGGGACTATGGCTACACCTTC. The encoded protein is CASSYNRDYGYTF. This chain links TRBV6-6 with TRBJ1-2; tentative D call: TRBD1 (6 bases). The V gene lost 6 bases and the J gene lost 3 bases, with 11 bases spanning the gap. CDR1 is MNHNY, CDR2 SVGAGI, per germline (reference sequence). CDR3 length equals 13 residues.

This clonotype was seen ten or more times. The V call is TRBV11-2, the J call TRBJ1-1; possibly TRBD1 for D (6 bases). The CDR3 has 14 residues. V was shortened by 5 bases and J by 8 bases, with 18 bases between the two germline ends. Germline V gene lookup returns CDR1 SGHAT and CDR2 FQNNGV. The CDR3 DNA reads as TGTGCCAGCAGCCAGAGGGGCAGGGGAGCCGAAGCTTTCTTT. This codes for CASSQRGRGAEAFF. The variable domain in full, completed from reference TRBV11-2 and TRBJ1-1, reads EAGVAQSPRYKIIEKRQSVAFWCNPISGHATLYWYQQILGQGPKLLIQFQNNGVVDDSQLPKDRFSAERLKGVDSTLKIQPAKLEDSAVYLCASSQRGRGAEAFFGQGTRLTVV.

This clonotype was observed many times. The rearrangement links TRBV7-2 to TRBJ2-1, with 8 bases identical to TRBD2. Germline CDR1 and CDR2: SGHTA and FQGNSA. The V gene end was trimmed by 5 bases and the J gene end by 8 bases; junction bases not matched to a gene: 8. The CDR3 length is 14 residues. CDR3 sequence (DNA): TGTGCCAGCAGCCCGGGAGGGCCAGCCGATGAGCAGTTCTTC. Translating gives CASSPGGPADEQFF. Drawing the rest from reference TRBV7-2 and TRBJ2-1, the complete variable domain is GAGVSQSPSNKVTEKGKDVELRCDPISGHTALYWYRQSLGQGLEFLIYFQGNSAPDKSGLPSDRFSAERTGGSVSTLTIQRTQQEDSAVYLCASSPGGPADEQFFGPGTRLTVL.

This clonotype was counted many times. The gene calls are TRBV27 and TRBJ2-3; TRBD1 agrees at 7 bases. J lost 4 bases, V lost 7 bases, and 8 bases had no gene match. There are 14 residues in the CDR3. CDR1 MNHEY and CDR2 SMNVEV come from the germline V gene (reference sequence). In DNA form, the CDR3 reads TGTGCCAGCACTCCAGGGGGAAGGTCAGATACGCAGTATTTT. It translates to CASTPGGRSDTQYF.

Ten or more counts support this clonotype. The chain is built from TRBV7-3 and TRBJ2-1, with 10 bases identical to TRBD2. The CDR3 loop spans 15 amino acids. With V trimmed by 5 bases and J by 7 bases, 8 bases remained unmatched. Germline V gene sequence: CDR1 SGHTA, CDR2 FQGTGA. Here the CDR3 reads CASSRWASGRNEQFF. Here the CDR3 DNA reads TGTGCCAGCAGCCGATGGGCTAGCGGGAGAAATGAGCAGTTCTTC.

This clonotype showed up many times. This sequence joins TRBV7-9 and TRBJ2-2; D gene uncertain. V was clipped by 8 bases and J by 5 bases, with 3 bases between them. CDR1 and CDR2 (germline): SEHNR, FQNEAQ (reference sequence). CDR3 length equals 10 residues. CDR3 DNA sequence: TGTGCCAGCGGGACCGGGGAGCTGTTTTTT. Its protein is CASGTGELFF.

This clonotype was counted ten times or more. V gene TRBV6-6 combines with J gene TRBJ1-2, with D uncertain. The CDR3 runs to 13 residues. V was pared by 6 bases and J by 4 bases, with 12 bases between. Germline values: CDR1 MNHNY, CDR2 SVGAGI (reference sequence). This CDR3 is CASSRGAAYGYTF. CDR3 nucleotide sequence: TGTGCCAGCAGCCGTGGAGCGGCCTATGGCTACACCTTC.

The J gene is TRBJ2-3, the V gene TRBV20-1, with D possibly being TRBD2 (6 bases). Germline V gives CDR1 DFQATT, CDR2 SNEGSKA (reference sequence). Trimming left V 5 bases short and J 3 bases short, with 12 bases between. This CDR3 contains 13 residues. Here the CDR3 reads CSALRLGTDTQYF. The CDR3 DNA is TGCAGTGCTCTTCGACTAGGGACAGATACGCAGTATTTT.

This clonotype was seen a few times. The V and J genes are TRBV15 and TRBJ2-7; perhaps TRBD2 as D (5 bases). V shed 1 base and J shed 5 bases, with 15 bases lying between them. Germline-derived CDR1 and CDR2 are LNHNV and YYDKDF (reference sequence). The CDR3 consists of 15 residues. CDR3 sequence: CATSRVRGSSHEQYF. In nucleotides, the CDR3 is TGTGCCACCAGCAGAGTTCGAGGGTCGTCCCACGAGCAGTACTTC.

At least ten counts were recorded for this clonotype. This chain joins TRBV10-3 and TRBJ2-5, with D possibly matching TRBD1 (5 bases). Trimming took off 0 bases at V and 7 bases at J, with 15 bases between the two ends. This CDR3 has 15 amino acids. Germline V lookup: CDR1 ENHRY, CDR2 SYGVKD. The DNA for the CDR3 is TGTGCCATCAGTGAGTCCCTAAGACAGTCCGGGACCCAGTACTTC. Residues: CAISESLRQSGTQYF.